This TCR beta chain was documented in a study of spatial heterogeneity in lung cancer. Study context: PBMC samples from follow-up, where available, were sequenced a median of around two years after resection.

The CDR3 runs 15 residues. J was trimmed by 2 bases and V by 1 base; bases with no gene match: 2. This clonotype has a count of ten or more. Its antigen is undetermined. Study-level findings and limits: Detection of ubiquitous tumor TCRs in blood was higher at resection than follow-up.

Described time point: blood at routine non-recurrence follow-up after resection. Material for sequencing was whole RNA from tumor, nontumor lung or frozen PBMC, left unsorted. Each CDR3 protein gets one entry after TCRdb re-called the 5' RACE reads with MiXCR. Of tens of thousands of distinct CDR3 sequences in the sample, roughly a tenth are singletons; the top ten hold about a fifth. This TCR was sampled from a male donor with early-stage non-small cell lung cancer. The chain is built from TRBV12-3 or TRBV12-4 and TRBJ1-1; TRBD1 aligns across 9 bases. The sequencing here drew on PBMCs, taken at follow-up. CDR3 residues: CASSLDRGRNTEAFF. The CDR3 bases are TGTGCCAGCAGTTTAGACAGGGGGCGAAACACTGAAGCTTTCTTT.